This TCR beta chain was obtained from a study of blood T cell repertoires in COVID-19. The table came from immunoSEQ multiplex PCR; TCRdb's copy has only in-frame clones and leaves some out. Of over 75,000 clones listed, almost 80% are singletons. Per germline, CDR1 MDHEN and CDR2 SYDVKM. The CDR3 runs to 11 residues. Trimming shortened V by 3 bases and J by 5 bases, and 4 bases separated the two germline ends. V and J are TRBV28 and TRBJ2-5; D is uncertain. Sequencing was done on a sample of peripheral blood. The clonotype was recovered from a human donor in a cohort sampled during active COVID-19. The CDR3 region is CASSLQETQYF. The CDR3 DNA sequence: TGTGCCAGCAGTTTGCAGGAGACCCAGTACTTC.